Below, one T cell receptor beta chain is given with its context. Participants' reported clinical history set cohort assignment. Method: immunoSEQ multiplex PCR; TCRdb's copy keeps in-frame clones and lacks some. The sample carries tens of thousands of clones, roughly 80% recorded once. The sample belongs to a study of blood T cell repertoires in COVID-19. CDR3 length: 13 amino acids. Germline CDR1 and CDR2: MGHRA and YSYEKL. Trimming left V 3 bases short and J 4 bases short, with 9 bases between. The origin of this receptor is a woman between 40 and 55 years old with acute COVID-19. The chain employs TRBV4-1 and TRBJ1-1; D not resolved. The sequencing input was PBMCs or T cells enriched from blood (not recorded which). The CDR3: CASSHIGGTEAFF. CDR3 bases: TGCGCCAGCAGCCATATCGGCGGCACTGAAGCTTTCTTT.